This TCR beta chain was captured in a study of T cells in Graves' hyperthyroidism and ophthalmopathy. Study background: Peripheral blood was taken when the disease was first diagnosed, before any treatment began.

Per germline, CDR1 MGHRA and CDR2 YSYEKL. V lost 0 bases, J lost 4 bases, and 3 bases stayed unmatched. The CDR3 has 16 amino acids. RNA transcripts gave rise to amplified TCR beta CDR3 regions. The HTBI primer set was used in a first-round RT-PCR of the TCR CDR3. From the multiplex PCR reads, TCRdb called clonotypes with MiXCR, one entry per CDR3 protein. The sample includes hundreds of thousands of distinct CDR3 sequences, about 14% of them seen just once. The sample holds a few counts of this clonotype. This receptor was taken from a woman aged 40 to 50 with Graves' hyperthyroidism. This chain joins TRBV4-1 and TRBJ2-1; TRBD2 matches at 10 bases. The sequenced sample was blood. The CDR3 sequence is CASSQEGTSVYNEQFF. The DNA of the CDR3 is TGCGCCAGCAGCCAAGAGGGGACTAGCGTTTACAATGAGCAGTTCTTC.